This T cell receptor (beta chain) was retrieved from a study of T cell repertoires in cytomegalovirus infection. Turning to this clonotype: What it recognizes is unknown.

TCRdb reprocessed the reads via MiXCR and lists one record per CDR3 protein. The sample holds approximately 600,000 distinct CDR3 sequences, around 40% seen once. The source is a human donor in good health (CMV status not recorded). Some clones in this sample may be carry-over from other donors' samples. The specimen was cultured PBMCs, collected from culture after CMV antigen stimulation.

The CDR3 DNA follows: TGTGCCAGCAGGCGAATACCCGGGCAGGGGAATATCCCGGGCTACGAGCAGTACTTC. It codes for CASRRIPGQGNIPGYEQYF. J is TRBJ2-7 and V is TRBV6-1, with a weak D call TRBD1 (6 bases). Trimming removed 6 bases from V and 3 bases from J, with 30 bases in between. CDR3 length: 19 amino acids. From germline, CDR1 is MNHNS and CDR2 SASEGT.